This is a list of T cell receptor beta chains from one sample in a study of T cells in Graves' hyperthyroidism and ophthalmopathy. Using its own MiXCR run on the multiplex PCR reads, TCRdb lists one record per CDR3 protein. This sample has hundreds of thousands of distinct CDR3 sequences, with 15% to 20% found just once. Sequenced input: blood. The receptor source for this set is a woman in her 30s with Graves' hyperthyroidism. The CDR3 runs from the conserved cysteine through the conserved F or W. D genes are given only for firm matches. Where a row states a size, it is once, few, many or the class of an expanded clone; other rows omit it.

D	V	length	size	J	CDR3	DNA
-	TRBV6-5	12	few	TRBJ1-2	CASSYLGDGYTF	TGTGCCAGCAGTTACTTGGGCGATGGCTACACCTTC
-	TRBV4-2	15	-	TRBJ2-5	CASSDLLGLQETQYF	TGTGCCAGCAGCGACCTCTTGGGGCTCCAAGAGACCCAGTACTTC
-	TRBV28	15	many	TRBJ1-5	CASSLFRTSPRGQHF	TGTGCCAGCAGTCTCTTTCGGACCTCGCCACGAGGTCAGCATTTT
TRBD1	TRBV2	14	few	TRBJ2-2	CASREGQGAGELFF	TGTGCCAGCAGAGAGGGACAGGGAGCCGGGGAGCTGTTTTTT
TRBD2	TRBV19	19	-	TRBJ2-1	CASSMFGTSEGAPYNEQFF	TGTGCCAGTAGTATGTTCGGGACTAGCGAAGGAGCTCCCTACAATGAGCAGTTCTTC
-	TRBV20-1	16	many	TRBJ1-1	CSVPGAGWVLGESAFF	TGCAGTGTCCCAGGGGCAGGCTGGGTCTTAGGAGAGTCAGCTTTCTTT
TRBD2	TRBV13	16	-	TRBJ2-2	CASSFTSGRPAGELFF	TGTGCCAGCAGCTTTACTAGCGGGAGGCCGGCCGGGGAGCTGTTTTTT
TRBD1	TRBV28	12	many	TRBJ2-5	CATWTGRETQYF	TGTGCCACTTGGACAGGGCGGGAGACCCAGTACTTC
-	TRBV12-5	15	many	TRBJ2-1	CASGSRGAWANEQFF	TGTGCTAGTGGGTCTAGGGGAGCGTGGGCCAATGAGCAGTTCTTC
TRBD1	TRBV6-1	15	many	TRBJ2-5	CASSERGTGVETQYF	TGTGCCAGCAGTGAACGTGGGACAGGGGTGGAGACCCAGTACTTC
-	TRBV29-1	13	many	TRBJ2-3	CSVEVTSGDTQYF	TGCAGCGTTGAAGTCACGTCAGGGGATACGCAGTATTTT
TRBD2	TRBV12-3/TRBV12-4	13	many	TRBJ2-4	CATGAGGHDIQYF	TGTGCCACAGGAGCGGGAGGGCATGACATTCAGTACTTC
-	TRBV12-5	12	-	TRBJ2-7	CASGLPTYEQYF	TGTGCTAGTGGTTTGCCCACCTACGAGCAGTACTTC
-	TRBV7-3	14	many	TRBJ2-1	CASSVGRGYNEQFF	TGTGCCAGCAGCGTAGGGCGGGGTTACAATGAGCAGTTCTTC
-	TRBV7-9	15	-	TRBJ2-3	CASSLGKQGTDTQYF	TGTGCCAGCAGCTTAGGGAAACAGGGCACAGATACGCAGTATTTT
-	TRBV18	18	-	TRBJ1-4	CASSPPAIRSDRYEKLFF	TGTGCCAGCTCACCACCGGCTATAAGATCCGACAGATATGAAAAACTGTTTTTT
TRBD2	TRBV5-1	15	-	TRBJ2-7	CASSLGLAAPGEQYF	TGCGCCAGCAGCTTGGGCCTAGCGGCACCTGGCGAGCAGTACTTC
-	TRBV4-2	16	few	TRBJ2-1	CASSQEGTGAYNEQFF	TGTGCCAGCAGCCAAGAAGGAACGGGGGCCTACAATGAGCAGTTCTTC
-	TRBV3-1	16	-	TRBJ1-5	CASSLRPGQNNQPQHF	TGTGCCAGCAGCCTAAGACCTGGGCAGAACAATCAGCCCCAGCATTTT
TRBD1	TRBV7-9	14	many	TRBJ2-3	CASSWTGDTDTQYF	TGTGCCAGCAGTTGGACAGGTGACACAGATACGCAGTATTTT
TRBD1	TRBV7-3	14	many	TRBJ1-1	CASSIQGVLTEAFF	TGTGCCAGCAGCATACAGGGGGTGCTAACTGAAGCTTTCTTT
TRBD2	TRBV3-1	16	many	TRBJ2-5	CASSHDRLSGRRTQYF	TGTGCCAGCAGCCATGATCGTCTTAGCGGGCGGAGGACCCAGTACTTC
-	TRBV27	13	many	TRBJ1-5	CASSLYDGQPQHF	TGTGCCAGCAGTTTATACGACGGACAGCCCCAGCATTTT
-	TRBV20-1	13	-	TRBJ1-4	CSALKTGGEKLFF	TGCAGTGCTTTAAAGACAGGAGGGGAAAAACTGTTTTTT
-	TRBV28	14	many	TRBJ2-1	CASSRLAPYNEQFF	TGTGCCAGCAGTCGCCTAGCTCCCTACAATGAGCAGTTCTTC
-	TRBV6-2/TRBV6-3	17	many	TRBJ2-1	CASSYRWAGRSYNEQFF	TGTGCCAGCAGTTACCGGTGGGCAGGCCGCTCCTACAATGAGCAGTTCTTC
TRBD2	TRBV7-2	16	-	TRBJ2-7	CASSQSGLAGKYEQYF	TGTGCCAGCAGCCAATCCGGACTAGCGGGAAAGTACGAGCAGTACTTC
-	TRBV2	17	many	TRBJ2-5	CASSQLGPNLPGETQYF	TGTGCCAGCAGCCAGTTGGGGCCTAACCTCCCCGGGGAGACCCAGTACTTC
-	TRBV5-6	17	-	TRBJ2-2	CASSLDPQGPGTGELFF	TGTGCCAGCAGCTTGGATCCGCAGGGGCCGGGCACCGGGGAGCTGTTTTTT
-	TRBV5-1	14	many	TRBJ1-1	CASSLALDAAEAFF	TGCGCCAGCAGCTTAGCCTTGGACGCCGCTGAAGCTTTCTTT
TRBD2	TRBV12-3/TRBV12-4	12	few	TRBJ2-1	CASNRLAHEQFF	TGTGCCAGCAATCGACTAGCCCATGAGCAGTTCTTC